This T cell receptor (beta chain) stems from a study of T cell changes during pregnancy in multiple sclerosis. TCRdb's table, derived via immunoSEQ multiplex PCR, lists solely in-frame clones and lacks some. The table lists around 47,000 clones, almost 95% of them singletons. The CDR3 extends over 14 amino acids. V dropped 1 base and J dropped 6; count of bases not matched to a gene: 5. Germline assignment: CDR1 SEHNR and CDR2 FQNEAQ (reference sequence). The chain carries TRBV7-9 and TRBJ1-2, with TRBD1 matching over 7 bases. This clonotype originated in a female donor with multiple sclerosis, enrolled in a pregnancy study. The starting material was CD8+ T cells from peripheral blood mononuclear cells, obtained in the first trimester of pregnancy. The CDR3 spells CASSLGEGADGYTF. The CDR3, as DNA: TGTGCCAGCAGCTTAGGAGAGGGGGCGGATGGCTACACCTTC. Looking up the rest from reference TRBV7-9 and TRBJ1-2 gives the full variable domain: DTGVSQNPRHKITKRGQNVTFRCDPISEHNRLYWYRQTLGQGPEFLTYFQNEAQLEKSRLLSDRFSAERPKGSFSTLEIQRTEQGDSAMYLCASSLGEGADGYTFGSGTRLTVV.